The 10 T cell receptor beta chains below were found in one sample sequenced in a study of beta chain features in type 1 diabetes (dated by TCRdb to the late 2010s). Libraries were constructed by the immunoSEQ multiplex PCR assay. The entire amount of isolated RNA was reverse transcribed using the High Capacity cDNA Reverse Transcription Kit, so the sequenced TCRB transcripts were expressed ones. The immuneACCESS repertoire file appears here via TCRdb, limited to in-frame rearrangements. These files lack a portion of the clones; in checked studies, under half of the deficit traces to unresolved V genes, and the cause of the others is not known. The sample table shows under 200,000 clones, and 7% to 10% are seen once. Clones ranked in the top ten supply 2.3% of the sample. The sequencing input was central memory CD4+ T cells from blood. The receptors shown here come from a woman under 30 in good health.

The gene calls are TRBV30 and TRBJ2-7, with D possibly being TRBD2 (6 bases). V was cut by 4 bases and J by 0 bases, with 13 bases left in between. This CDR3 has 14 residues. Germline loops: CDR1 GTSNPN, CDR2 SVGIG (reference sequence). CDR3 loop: CAWKSGLSSYEQYF. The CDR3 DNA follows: TGTGCCTGGAAATCGGGACTCAGCTCCTACGAGCAGTACTTC.

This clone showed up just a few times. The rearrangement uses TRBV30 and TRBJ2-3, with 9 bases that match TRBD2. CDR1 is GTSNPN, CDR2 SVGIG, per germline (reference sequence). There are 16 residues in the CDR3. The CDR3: CALGLAGTASTDTQYF. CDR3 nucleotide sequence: TGTGCGTTGGGGCTAGCGGGAACCGCTAGCACAGATACGCAGTATTTT.

The CDR3 nucleotides read TGTGCCAGCAGAAGAGGCATGGCGAATCAGCCCCAGCATTTT. Translating it yields CASRRGMANQPQHF. The chain employs TRBV6-6 and TRBJ1-5; D not resolved. The germline CDR1 and CDR2 sequences are MNHNY and SVGAGI (reference sequence). V lost 6 bases and J 4 bases, leaving 13 bases between the germline ends. This CDR3 is 14 amino acids long.

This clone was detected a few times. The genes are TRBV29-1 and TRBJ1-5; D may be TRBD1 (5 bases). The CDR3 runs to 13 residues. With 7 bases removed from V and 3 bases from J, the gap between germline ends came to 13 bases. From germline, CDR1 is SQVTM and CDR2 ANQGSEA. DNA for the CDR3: TGCAGCGCACAGACAGAATACAATCAGCCCCAGCATTTT. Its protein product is CSAQTEYNQPQHF.

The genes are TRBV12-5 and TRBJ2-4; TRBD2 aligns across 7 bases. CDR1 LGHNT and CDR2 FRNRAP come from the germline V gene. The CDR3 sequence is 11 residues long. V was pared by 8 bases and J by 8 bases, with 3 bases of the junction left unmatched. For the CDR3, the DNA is TGTGCTAGTAGCGGGACGGACATTCAGTACTTC. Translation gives CASSGTDIQYF.

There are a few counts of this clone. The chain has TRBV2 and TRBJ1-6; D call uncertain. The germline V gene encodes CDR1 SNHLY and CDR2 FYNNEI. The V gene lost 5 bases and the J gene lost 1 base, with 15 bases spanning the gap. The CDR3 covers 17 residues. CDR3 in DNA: TGTGCCAGCAGTAGTGGCGGGTTCGTGTCCTATAATTCACCCCTCCACTTT. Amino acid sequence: CASSSGGFVSYNSPLHF.

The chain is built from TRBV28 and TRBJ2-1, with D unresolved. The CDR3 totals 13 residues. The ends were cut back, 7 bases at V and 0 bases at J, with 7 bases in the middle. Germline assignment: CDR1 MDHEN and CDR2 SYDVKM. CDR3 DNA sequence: TGTGCCAGCACGGAGAGCTCCTACAATGAGCAGTTCTTC. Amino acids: CASTESSYNEQFF.

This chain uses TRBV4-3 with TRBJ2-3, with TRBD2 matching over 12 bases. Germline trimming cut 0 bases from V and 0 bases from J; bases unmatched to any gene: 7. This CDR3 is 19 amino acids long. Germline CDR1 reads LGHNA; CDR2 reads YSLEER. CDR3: CASSQERTSGVLSTDTQYF. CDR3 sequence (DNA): TGCGCCAGCAGCCAAGAGCGGACTAGCGGGGTCCTTAGCACAGATACGCAGTATTTT.

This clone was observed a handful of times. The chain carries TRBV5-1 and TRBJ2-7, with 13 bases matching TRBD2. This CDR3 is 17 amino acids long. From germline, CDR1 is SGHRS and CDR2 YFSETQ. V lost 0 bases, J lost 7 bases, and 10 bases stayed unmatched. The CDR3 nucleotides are TGCGCCAGCAGCTTGGCCCAGACTAGCGGGAGGACGGGAGAGCAGTACTTC. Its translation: CASSLAQTSGRTGEQYF.

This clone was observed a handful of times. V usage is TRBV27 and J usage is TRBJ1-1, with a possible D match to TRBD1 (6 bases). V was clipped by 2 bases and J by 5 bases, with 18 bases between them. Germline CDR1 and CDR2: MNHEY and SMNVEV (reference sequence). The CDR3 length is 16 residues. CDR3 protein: CASSLDRGARGTEAFF. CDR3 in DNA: TGTGCCAGCAGTTTAGATCGGGGGGCGAGGGGAACTGAAGCTTTCTTT.